Listed here is a single T cell receptor (beta chain). This sample stems from a study of control samples from healthy donors and cancer patients. Germline V gene lookup returns CDR1 SGHDT and CDR2 YYEEEE. Trimming left V 3 bases short and J 8 bases short, with 9 bases between. The CDR3 loop spans 12 amino acids. The protocol was immunoSEQ multiplex PCR, while the TCRdb copy is restricted to in-frame clones and leaves out a portion. This table has 150,000 or so clones, around 88% appearing once. The chain employs TRBV5-6 and TRBJ2-1; the D gene could be TRBD1 or TRBD2 (6 bases each). The sample comprised blood. The clonotype was recovered from a man aged 18 to 29 in good health. This chain's CDR3 is CASSWGADEQFF. The CDR3 bases are TGTGCCAGCAGCTGGGGGGCCGATGAGCAGTTCTTC.